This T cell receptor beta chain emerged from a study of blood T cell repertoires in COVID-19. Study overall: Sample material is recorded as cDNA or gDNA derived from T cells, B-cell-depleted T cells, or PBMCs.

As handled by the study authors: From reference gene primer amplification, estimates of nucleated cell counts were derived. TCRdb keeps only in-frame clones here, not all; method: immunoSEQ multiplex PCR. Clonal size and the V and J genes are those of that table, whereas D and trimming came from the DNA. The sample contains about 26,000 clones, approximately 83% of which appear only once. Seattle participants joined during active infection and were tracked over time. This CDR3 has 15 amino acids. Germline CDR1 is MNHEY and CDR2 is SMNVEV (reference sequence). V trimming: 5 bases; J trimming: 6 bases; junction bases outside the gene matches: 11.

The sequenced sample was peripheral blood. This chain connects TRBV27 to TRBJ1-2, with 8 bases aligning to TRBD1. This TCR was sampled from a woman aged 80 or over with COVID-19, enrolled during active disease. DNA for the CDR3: TGTGCCAGCAGTCTCCGACAGGGGTGGGAGGATGGCTACACCTTC. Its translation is CASSLRQGWEDGYTF.